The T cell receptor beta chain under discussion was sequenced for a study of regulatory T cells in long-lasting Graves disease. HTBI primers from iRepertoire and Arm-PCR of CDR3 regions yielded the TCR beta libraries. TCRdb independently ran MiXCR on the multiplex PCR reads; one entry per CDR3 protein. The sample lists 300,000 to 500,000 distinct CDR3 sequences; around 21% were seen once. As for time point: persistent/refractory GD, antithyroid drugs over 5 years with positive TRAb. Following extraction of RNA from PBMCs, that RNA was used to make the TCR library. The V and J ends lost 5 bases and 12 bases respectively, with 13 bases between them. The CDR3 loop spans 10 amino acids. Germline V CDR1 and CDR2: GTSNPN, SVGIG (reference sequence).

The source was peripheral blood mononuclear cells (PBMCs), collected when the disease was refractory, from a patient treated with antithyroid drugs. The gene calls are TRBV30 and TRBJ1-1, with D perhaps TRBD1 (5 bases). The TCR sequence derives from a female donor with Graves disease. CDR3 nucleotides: TGTGCCTGGGGCCTCCGGGACCCTTTCTTT. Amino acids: CAWGLRDPFF.